The source of this TCR beta chain is a study of blood T cells in healthy people across ages. A second PCR, run for about 7 to 11 cycles, used a sample-barcoded 5' primer plus a J-beta primer mix. Template switching added a 12-random-nucleotide identifier to every cDNA molecule. TCRdb reanalysed the 5' RACE reads using MiXCR and keeps one entry per CDR3 protein. The table has almost 800,000 distinct CDR3 sequences, roughly 64% seen once. Drawn from each donor were 9 to 10 milliliters of peripheral blood. V lost 6 bases and J lost 7, with 18 bases in between. CDR1 MNHNS and CDR2 SASEGT come from the germline V gene. This CDR3 contains 14 residues.

Sequenced input: blood. This clonotype was sampled from a man aged 25 to 40 in good health. The chain recombines TRBV6-1 with TRBJ1-2, with D possibly TRBD1 on 6 matching bases. In DNA, the CDR3 is TGTGCCAGCAGGGACCGAGATAGAGGGGGTGGCTACACCTTC. Translated: CASRDRDRGGGYTF.